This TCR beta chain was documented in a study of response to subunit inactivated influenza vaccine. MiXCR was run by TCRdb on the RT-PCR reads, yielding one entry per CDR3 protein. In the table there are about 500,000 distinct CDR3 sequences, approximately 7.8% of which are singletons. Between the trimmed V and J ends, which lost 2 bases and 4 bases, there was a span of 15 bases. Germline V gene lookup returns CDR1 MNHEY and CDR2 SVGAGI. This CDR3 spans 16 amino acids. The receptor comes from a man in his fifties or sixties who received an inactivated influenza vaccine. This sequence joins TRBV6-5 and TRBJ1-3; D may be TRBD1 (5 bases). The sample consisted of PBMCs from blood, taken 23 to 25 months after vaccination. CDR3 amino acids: CASSYHAWGGGNTIYF. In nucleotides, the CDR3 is TGTGCCAGCAGTTACCATGCGTGGGGCGGCGGAAACACCATATATTTT.